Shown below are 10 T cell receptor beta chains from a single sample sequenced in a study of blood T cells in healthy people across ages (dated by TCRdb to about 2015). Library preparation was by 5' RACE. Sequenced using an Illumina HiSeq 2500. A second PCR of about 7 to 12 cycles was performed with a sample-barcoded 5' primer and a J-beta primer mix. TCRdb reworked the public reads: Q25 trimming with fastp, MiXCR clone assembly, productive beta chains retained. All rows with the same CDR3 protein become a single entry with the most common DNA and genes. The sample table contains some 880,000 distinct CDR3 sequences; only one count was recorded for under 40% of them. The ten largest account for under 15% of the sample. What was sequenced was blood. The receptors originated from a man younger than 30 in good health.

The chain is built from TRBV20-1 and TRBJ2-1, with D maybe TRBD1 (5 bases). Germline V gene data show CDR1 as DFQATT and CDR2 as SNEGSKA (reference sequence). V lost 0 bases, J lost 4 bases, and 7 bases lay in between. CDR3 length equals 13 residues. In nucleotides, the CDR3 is TGCAGTGCTAGAGAGACAGAGTACAATGAGCAGTTCTTC. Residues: CSARETEYNEQFF.

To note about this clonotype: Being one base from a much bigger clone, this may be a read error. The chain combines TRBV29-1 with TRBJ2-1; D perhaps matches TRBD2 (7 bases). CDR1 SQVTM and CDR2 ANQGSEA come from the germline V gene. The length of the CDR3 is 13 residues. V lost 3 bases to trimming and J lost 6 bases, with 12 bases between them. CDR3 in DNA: TGCAGCGTTGAGGGGGGGGCTTCCAATGAGCAGTTCTTC. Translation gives CSVEGGASNEQFF.

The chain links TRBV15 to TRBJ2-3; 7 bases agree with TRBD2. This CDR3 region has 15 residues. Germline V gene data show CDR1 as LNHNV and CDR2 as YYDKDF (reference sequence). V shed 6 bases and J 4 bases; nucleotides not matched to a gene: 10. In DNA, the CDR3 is TGTGCCACCAGTCCCGGGGGGTGGACGTCAGATACGCAGTATTTT. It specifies CATSPGGWTSDTQYF.

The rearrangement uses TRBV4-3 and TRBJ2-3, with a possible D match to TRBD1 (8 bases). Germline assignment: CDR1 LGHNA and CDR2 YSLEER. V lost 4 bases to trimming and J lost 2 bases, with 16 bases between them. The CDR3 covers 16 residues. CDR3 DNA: TGCGCCAGCAGCCCGACAGCGGGACAGGACACAGATACGCAGTATTTT. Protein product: CASSPTAGQDTDTQYF.

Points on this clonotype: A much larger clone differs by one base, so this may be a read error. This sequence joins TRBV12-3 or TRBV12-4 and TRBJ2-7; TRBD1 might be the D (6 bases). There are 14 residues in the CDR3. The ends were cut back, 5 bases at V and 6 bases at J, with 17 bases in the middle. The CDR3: CASSVGFEGGEQYF. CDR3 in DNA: TGTGCCAGCAGTGTGGGGTTTGAAGGGGGCGAGCAGTACTTC.

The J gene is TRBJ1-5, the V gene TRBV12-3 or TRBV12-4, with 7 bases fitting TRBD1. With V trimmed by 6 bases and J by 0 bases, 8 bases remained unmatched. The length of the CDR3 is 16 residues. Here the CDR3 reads CASRSGTDDSNQPQHF. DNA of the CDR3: TGTGCCAGCAGGTCTGGGACAGATGATAGCAATCAGCCCCAGCATTTT.

CDR3 protein: CASVEGLSAGNEQFF. In DNA, the CDR3 is TGTGCCAGCGTAGAGGGACTATCAGCGGGTAATGAGCAGTTCTTC. The V call is TRBV5-6, the J call TRBJ2-1; 7 bases are shared with TRBD2. Germline loops: CDR1 SGHDT, CDR2 YYEEEE. The CDR3 is made up of 15 amino acids. Trimming took 7 bases from V and 7 from J; bases not matched to a gene: 14.

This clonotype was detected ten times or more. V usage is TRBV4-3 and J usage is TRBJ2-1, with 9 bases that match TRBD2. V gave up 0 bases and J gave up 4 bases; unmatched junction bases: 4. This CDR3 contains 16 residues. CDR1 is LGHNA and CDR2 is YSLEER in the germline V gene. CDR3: CASSQDGTSPYNEQFF. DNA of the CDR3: TGCGCCAGCAGCCAAGACGGGACTAGCCCGTACAATGAGCAGTTCTTC.

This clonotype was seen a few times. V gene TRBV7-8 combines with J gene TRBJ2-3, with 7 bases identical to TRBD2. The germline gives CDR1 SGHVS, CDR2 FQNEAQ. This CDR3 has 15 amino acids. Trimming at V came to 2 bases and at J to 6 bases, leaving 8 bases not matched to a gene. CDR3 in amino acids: CASSLFSGQSDTQYF. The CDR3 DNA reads TGTGCCAGCAGCTTATTTAGCGGGCAGAGCGATACGCAGTATTTT. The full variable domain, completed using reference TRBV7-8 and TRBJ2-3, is GAGVSQSPRYKVAKRGQDVALRCDPISGHVSLFWYQQALGQGPEFLTYFQNEAQLDKSGLPSDRFFAERPEGSVSTLKIQRTQQEDSAVYLCASSLFSGQSDTQYFGPGTRLTVL.

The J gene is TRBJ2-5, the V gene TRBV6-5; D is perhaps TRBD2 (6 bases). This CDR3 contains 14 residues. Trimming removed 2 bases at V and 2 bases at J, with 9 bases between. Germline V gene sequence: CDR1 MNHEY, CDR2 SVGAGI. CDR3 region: CASSYIGGQETQYF. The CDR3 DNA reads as TGTGCCAGCAGTTACATCGGGGGTCAAGAGACCCAGTACTTC.